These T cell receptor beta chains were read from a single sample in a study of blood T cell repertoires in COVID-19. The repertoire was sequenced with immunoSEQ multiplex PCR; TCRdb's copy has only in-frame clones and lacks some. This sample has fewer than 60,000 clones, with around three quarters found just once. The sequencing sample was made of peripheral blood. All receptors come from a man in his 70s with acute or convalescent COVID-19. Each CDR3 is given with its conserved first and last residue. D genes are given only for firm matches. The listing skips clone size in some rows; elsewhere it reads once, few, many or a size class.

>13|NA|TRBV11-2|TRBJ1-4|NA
TGTGCCAGCAGCCTAATTAGCGGTGAAAAACTGTTTTTT
CASSLISGEKLFF
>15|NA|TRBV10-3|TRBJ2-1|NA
TGTGCCATCAGTGTGCGGGGAAGCTCCTACAATGAGCAGTTCTTC
CAISVRGSSYNEQFF
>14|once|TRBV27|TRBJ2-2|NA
TGTGCCAGCAGTTTGTCACAGGGAGCCGGGGAGCTGTTTTTT
CASSLSQGAGELFF
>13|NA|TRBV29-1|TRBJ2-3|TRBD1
TGCAGCGCCCAGGACAGGGGGCCAGATACGCAGTATTTT
CSAQDRGPDTQYF
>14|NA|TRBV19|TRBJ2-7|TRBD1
TGTGCCAGTAGTACGGACAGGGGGAAAGTCGAGCAGTACTTC
CASSTDRGKVEQYF
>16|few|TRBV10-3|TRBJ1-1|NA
TGTGCCACCCTCTCTTCGCCGTTAAGACAGAACACTGAAGCTTTCTTT
CATLSSPLRQNTEAFF
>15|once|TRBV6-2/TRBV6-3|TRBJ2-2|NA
TGTGCCAGCAGTTACGCGGCGGGATACTCCGGGGAGCTGTTTTTT
CASSYAAGYSGELFF
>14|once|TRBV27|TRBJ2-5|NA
TGTGCCAGCAGCCCCCCCGGGATCCGGGAGACCCAGTACTTC
CASSPPGIRETQYF
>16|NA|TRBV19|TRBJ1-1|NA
TGTGCCAGTAGTAGGGTTCCGAGGGTACGGGACACTGAAGCTTTCTTT
CASSRVPRVRDTEAFF
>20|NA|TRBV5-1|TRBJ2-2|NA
TGCGCCAGCAGCCCCCGAGGTCGTCCCGGGGGTATTGGGAACACCGGGGAGCTGTTTTTT
CASSPRGRPGGIGNTGELFF
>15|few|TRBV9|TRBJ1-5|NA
TGTGCCAGCAGCCTCTCCTTCGGGAGCAATCAGCCCCAGCATTTT
CASSLSFGSNQPQHF
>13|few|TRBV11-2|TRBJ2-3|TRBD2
TGTGCCAGCAGTCTAAGCGGGGTAGATACGCAGTATTTT
CASSLSGVDTQYF
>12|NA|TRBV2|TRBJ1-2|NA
TGTGCCAGCAGTGAACGTAACTATGGCTACACCTTC
CASSERNYGYTF
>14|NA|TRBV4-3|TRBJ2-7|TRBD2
TGCGCCAGCAGCCAAGATGGGGGGGTCTACGAGCAGTACTTC
CASSQDGGVYEQYF
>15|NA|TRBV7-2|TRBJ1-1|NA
TGTGCCAGCAGCTTAAACGGGATCGCTGGGACTGAAGCTTTCTTT
CASSLNGIAGTEAFF
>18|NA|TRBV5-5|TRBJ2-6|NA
TGTGCCAGCAGCTTGGAGTGGACAGTCCTGCCTGGGGCCAACGTCCTGACTTTC
CASSLEWTVLPGANVLTF
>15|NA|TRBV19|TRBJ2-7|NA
TGTGCCAGTAGGTCGGGACTCTACCAGGGACACGAGCAGTACTTC
CASRSGLYQGHEQYF
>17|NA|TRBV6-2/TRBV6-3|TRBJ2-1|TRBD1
TGTGCCAGCAGCTCTCTTCGGACAGGGGGCCCCTACAATGAGCAGTTCTTC
CASSSLRTGGPYNEQFF
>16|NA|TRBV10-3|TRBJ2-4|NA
TGTGCCATCAGTGAATTACTCCCACCGCCTAAAAACATTCAGTACTTC
CAISELLPPPKNIQYF
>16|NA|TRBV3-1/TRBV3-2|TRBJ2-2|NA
TGTGCCAGCAGCCACCGCAGGCAAACGAACACCGGGGAGCTGTTTTTT
CASSHRRQTNTGELFF
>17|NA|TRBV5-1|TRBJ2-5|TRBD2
TGCGCCAGCAGCTTGGCCGCGGGGGGGCCTGGGAGAGAGACCCAGTACTTC
CASSLAAGGPGRETQYF